This entry lists 10 T cell receptor beta chains sequenced from one sample in a study of response to subunit inactivated influenza vaccine. TCRdb analysed the RT-PCR reads with MiXCR anew, one entry per CDR3 protein. The sample includes hundreds of thousands of distinct CDR3 sequences, around a sixth of them seen just once. The source was PBMCs from blood, collected 5 days after vaccination. These receptor sequences come from a man between 45 and 60 years old who received an inactivated influenza vaccine.

V and J are TRBV5-1 and TRBJ2-7; 9 bases align to TRBD2. V shed 2 bases, J shed 5 bases, and the junction held 8 bases outside the gene matches. Germline CDR1 is SGHRS and CDR2 is YFSETQ. The length of the CDR3 is 15 residues. Here the CDR3 DNA reads TGCGCCAGCAGCTTAGGTCTGGCTAGCGGGGACGAGCAGTACTTC. This encodes CASSLGLASGDEQYF.

This clonotype was counted between two and nine times. The chain recombines TRBV20-1 with TRBJ2-2, with TRBD2 identical over 9 bases. Germline V gene lookup returns CDR1 DFQATT and CDR2 SNEGSKA (reference sequence). V shed 0 bases and J 5 bases; nucleotides not matched to a gene: 7. This CDR3 is 16 amino acids long. The CDR3 protein is CSARDGGGVITGELFF. The CDR3 nucleotides read TGCAGTGCTAGAGACGGCGGGGGGGTCATTACCGGGGAGCTGTTTTTT.

The gene calls are TRBV24-1 and TRBJ2-1; tentatively, D is TRBD2 (6 bases). Trimming stripped 5 bases from V and 0 bases from J, with 13 bases between. The CDR3 spans 16 residues. The germline V gene has CDR1 KGHDR and CDR2 SFDVKD. The CDR3 here is CATSGLSGSSYNEQFF. The CDR3 coding sequence is TGTGCCACCAGTGGCCTTAGCGGTAGCTCCTACAATGAGCAGTTCTTC.

This clonotype occurred a few times. The rearrangement joins TRBV4-3 to TRBJ2-3, with D hard to call. Trimming pared 2 bases from V and 0 bases from J, leaving 12 bases between. Looked up from germline, CDR1 is LGHNA and CDR2 is YSLEER. The CDR3 spans 16 residues. The CDR3 is CASSQLAEPSTDTQYF. CDR3 sequence (DNA): TGCGCCAGCAGCCAATTGGCGGAACCGAGCACAGATACGCAGTATTTT.

The V call is TRBV7-9, the J call TRBJ1-1; D is ambiguous. The CDR3 loop spans 16 amino acids. The V gene lost 5 bases and the J gene lost 2 bases, with 18 bases spanning the gap. Germline V gene lookup returns CDR1 SEHNR and CDR2 FQNEAQ (reference sequence). Here the CDR3 reads CASSIIGISPNTEAFF. The CDR3 DNA follows: TGTGCCAGCAGCATTATCGGGATTTCGCCCAACACTGAAGCTTTCTTT. Variable domain in full (rest from reference TRBV7-9 and TRBJ1-1): DTGVSQNPRHKITKRGQNVTFRCDPISEHNRLYWYRQTLGQGPEFLTYFQNEAQLEKSRLLSDRFSAERPKGSFSTLEIQRTEQGDSAMYLCASSIIGISPNTEAFFGQGTRLTVV.

This clonotype has a handful of counts. J is TRBJ2-7 and V is TRBV29-1; 8 bases line up with TRBD1. Germline loops: CDR1 SQVTM, CDR2 ANQGSEA. This CDR3 is 12 amino acids long. The ends lost 3 bases at V and 6 bases at J; junction bases unmatched: 4. CDR3 nucleotide sequence: TGCAGCGTTGAGTCAGGGGGCCTCGAGCAGTACTTC. This encodes CSVESGGLEQYF.

This clonotype came up a few times. This chain connects TRBV20-1 to TRBJ2-3; D may be TRBD2 (6 bases). The CDR3 loop spans 17 amino acids. Per germline, CDR1 DFQATT and CDR2 SNEGSKA (reference sequence). The V and J ends lost 0 bases and 2 bases respectively, with 18 bases between them. Here the CDR3 reads CSARDRGWWEDTDTQYF. The CDR3, as DNA: TGCAGTGCTAGAGATCGGGGGTGGTGGGAGGACACAGATACGCAGTATTTT.

The CDR3 DNA reads as TGTGCCAGCGGGACTAGCGGACAAGAGACCCAGTACTTC. This codes for CASGTSGQETQYF. This chain links TRBV11-2 with TRBJ2-5, with 11 bases fitting TRBD2. This CDR3 region has 13 residues. In germline, CDR1 is SGHAT, CDR2 FQNNGV. The trim removed 8 bases at V and 2 bases at J, leaving 1 base unmatched. Based on the CDR3 plus reference TRBV11-2 and TRBJ2-5, the full variable domain is EAGVAQSPRYKIIEKRQSVAFWCNPISGHATLYWYQQILGQGPKLLIQFQNNGVVDDSQLPKDRFSAERLKGVDSTLKIQPAKLEDSAVYLCASGTSGQETQYFGPGTRLLVL.

This clonotype has just a few counts. V usage is TRBV7-3 and J usage is TRBJ2-1, with 7 bases lining up with TRBD2. The CDR3 is 16 amino acids. V shed 5 bases, J shed 6 bases, and the junction held 13 bases outside the gene matches. Germline-derived CDR1 and CDR2 are SGHTA and FQGTGA. For the CDR3, the DNA is TGTGCCAGCAGCCCCATCTATGCGGGAGAGTTCAATGAGCAGTTCTTC. Protein sequence: CASSPIYAGEFNEQFF. The variable domain in full, completed from reference TRBV7-3 and TRBJ2-1, reads GAGVSQTPSNKVTEKGKYVELRCDPISGHTALYWYRQSLGQGPEFLIYFQGTGAADDSGLPNDRFFAVRPEGSVSTLKIQRTERGDSAVYLCASSPIYAGEFNEQFFGPGTRLTVL.

This rearrangement joins TRBV29-1 to TRBJ2-4, with 11 bases fitting TRBD1. This CDR3 has 15 residues. The germline V gene has CDR1 SQVTM and CDR2 ANQGSEA. Trimming removed 6 bases from V and 7 bases from J; junction bases left unmatched: 11. The CDR3 region has the DNA TGCAGCGTCCCGGGACAGGGGGAGAAGAGGAACATTCAGTACTTC. Protein sequence: CSVPGQGEKRNIQYF.